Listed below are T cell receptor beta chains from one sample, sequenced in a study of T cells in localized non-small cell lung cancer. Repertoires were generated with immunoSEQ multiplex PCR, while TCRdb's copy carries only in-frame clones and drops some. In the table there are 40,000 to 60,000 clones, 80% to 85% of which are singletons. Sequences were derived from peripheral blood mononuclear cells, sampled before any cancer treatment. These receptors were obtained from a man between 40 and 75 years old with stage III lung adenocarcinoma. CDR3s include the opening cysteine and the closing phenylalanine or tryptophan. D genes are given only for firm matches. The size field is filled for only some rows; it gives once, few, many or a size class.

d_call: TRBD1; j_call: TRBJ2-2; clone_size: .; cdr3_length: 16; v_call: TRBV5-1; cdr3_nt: TGCGCCAGCAGCTCAGCCGGGACAGGGGGCACCGGGGAGCTGTTTTTT; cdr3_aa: CASSSAGTGGTGELFF
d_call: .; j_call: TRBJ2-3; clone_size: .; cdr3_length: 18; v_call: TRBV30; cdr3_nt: TGTGCCTGGAGTGTTACCCGTTCCCGATTGGACCCCGCAGATACGCAGTATTTT; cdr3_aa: CAWSVTRSRLDPADTQYF
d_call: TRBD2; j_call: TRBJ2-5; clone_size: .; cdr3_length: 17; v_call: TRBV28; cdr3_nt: TGTGCCAGCAGACCAGGACTAGCGGGGACGTCTAGAGAGACCCAGTACTTC; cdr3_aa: CASRPGLAGTSRETQYF
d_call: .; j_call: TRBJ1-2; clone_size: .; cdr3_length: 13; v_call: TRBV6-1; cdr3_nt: TGTGCCAGCAGTCCGGGCGGGTACTATGGCTACACCTTC; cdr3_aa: CASSPGGYYGYTF
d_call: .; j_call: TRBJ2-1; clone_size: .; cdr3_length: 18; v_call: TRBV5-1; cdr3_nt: TGCGCCAGCAGCTTTAGGTCTGTTGCGGGGGCCACTTACAATGAGCAGTTCTTC; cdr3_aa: CASSFRSVAGATYNEQFF
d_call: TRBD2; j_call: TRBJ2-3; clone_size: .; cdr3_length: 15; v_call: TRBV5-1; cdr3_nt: TGCGCCAGCAGCTCGGGACTAGCGGAGATCGATACGCAGTATTTT; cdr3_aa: CASSSGLAEIDTQYF
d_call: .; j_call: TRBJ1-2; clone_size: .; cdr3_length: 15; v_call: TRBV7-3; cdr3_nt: TGTGCCAGCAGCCCCGGACACGGTTCGAGCTATGGCTACACCTTC; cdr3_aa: CASSPGHGSSYGYTF
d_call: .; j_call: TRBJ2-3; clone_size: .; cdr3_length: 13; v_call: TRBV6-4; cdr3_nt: TGTGCCAGCAGTGAATCTACCACAGATACGCAGTATTTT; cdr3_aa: CASSESTTDTQYF
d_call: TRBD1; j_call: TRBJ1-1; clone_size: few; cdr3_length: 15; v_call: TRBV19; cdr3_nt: TGTGCCTCCAGAGCCCAGGGGGGGTCCTTCACTGAAGCTTTCTTT; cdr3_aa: CASRAQGGSFTEAFF
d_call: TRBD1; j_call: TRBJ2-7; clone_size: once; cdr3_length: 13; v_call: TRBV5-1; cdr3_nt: TGCGCCAGCAGCCCACAGGGGAACTACGAGCAGTACTTC; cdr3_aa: CASSPQGNYEQYF
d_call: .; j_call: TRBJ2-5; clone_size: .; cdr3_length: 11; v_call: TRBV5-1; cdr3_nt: TGCGCCAGCAGCCCCGGAGAGACCCAGTACTTC; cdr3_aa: CASSPGETQYF
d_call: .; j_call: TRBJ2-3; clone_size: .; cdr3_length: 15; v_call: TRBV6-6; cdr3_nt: TGTGCCAGCAGTTACTTTCGGGGGAACACAGATACGCAGTATTTT; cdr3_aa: CASSYFRGNTDTQYF
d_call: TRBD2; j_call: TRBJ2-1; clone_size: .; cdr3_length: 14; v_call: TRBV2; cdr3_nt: TGTGCCAGCAAGAGGCGGGGGGGTGACAATGAGCAGTTCTTC; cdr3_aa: CASKRRGGDNEQFF
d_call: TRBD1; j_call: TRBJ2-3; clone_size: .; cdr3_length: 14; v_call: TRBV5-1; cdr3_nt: TGCGCCAGCAGCTTGACAGGGGAGTCAGATACGCAGTATTTT; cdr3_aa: CASSLTGESDTQYF
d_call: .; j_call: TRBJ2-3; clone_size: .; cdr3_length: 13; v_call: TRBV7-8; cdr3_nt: TGTGCCAGCAGCTGGAAGGCGGCAGATACGCAGTATTTT; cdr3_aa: CASSWKAADTQYF
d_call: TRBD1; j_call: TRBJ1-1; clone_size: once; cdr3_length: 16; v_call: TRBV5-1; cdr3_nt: TGCGCCAGCAGCTTTACACTGACGGGACAGGGAACTGAAGCTTTCTTT; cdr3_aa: CASSFTLTGQGTEAFF
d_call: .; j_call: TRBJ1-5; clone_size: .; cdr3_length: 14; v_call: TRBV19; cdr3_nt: TGTGCCAGTAGTATAGATATCCAGGATCAGCCCCAGCATTTT; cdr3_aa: CASSIDIQDQPQHF
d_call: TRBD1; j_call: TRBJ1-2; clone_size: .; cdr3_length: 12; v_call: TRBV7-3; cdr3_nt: TGTGCCAGCAGCCTGGGAACAGGGGACTACACCTTC; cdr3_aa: CASSLGTGDYTF
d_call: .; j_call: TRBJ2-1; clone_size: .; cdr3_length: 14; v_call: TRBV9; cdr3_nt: TGTGCCAGCAGCTTTCTAGCTACCTACAATGAGCAGTTCTTC; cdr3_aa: CASSFLATYNEQFF
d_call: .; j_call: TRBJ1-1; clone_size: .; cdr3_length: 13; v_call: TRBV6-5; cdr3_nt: TGTGCCAGCACCCAGGGGTTAAGGGCTGAAGCTTTCTTT; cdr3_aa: CASTQGLRAEAFF
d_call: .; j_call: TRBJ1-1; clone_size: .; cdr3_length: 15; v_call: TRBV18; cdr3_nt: TGTGCCAGCTCACCAGAGGGGGGGAGGTTGATTGAAGCTTTCTTT; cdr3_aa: CASSPEGGRLIEAFF
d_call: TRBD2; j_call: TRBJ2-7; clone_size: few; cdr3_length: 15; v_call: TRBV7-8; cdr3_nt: TGTGCCAGCAGCTTGTTACTAGCGGGGGGTAGGGAGCAGTACTTC; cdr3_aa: CASSLLLAGGREQYF
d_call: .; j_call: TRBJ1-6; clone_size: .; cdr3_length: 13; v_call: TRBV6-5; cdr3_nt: TGTGCCAGCAGTTACGGCATGGAGTCACCCCTCCACTTT; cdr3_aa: CASSYGMESPLHF
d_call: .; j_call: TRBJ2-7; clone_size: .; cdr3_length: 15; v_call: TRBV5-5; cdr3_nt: TGTGCCAGCAGCTTGGGGCCAGGGAGCTCCTACGAGCAGTACTTC; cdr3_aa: CASSLGPGSSYEQYF
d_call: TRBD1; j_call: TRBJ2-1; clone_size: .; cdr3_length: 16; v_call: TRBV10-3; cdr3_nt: TGTGCCATCAGTGAGTGGGGGACAGGAGGATACAATGAGCAGTTCTTC; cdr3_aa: CAISEWGTGGYNEQFF
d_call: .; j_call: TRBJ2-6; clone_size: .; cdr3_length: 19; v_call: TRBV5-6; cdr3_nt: TGTGCCAGCAGCTTTATCGAGTTATTAGGCCCCTCTGGGGCCAACGTCCTGACTTTC; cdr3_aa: CASSFIELLGPSGANVLTF
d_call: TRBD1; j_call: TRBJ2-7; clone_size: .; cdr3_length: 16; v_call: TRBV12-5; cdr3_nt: TGTGCTAGTGGTTTCGCGATAAGGGACAGGGGCGGCGAGCAGTACTTC; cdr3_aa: CASGFAIRDRGGEQYF
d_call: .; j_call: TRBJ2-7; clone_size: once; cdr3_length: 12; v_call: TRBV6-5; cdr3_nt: TGTGCCAGCAGCCAGAGGATGGGCGAGCAGTACTTC; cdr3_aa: CASSQRMGEQYF
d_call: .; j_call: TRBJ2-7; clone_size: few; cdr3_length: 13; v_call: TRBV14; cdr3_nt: TGTGCCAGCAGCCAACGGGCTAGAAACGAGCAGTACTTC; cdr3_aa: CASSQRARNEQYF
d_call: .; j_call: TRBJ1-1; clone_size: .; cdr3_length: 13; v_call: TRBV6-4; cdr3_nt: TGTGCCAGCAGTGGACAGATGAACACTGAAGCTTTCTTT; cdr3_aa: CASSGQMNTEAFF
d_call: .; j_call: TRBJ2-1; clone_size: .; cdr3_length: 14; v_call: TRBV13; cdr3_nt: TGTGCCAGCAGCTCCCAAGAGGACAGAAATGAGCAGTTCTTC; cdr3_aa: CASSSQEDRNEQFF
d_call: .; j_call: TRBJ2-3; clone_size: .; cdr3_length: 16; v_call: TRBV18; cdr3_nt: TGTGCCAGCTCACGATTCCGGGACACAAGTATTGATACGCAGTATTTT; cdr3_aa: CASSRFRDTSIDTQYF
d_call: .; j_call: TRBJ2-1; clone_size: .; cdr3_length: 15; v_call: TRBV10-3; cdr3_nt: TGTGCCATCAGCTACGACAGGCTACCCCGGGATGAGCAGTTCTTC; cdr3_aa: CAISYDRLPRDEQFF
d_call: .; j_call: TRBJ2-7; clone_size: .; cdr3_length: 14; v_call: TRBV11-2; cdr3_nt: TGTGCCAGCAGCTTAGTTGAGTCGGAGTACGAGCAGTACTTC; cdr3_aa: CASSLVESEYEQYF
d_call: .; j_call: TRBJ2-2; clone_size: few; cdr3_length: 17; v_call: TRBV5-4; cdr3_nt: TGTGCCAGCAGCAACCAAGCTGGCAGTAGGCGTGGCGGGGAGCTGTTTTTT; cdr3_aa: CASSNQAGSRRGGELFF
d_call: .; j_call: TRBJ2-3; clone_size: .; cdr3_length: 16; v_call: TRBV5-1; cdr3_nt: TGCGCCAGCAGCTTGACGGACTCCCTCCTCACAGATACGCAGTATTTT; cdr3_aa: CASSLTDSLLTDTQYF
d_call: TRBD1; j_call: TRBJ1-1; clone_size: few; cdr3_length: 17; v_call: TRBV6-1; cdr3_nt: TGTGCCAGCAGTGAGCTCCGGGACAGGGGCACAAACACTGAAGCTTTCTTT; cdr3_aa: CASSELRDRGTNTEAFF
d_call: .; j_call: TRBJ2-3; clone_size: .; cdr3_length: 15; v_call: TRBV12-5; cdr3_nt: TGTGCTAGTGGTTTGCAGGGGGGAAACACAGATACGCAGTATTTT; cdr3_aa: CASGLQGGNTDTQYF
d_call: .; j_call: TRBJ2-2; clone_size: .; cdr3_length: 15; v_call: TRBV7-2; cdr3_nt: TGTGCCAGCAGCCGAGGCGGGTTGAGGACCGGGGAGCTGTTTTTT; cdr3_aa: CASSRGGLRTGELFF
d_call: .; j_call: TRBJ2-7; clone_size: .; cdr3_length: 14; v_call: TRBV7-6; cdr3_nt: TGTGCCAGCAGCCCTCGGGACGGCTCCTACGAGCAGTACTTC; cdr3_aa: CASSPRDGSYEQYF
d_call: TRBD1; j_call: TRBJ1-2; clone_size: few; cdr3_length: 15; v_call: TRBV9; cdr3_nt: TGTGCCAGCAGCGTAGGGGCAGGGGGGATAGGCGGCTACACCTTC; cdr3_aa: CASSVGAGGIGGYTF
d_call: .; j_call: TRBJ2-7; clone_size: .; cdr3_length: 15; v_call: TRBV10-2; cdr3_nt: TGCGCCAGCAGTCCAGGTCTTTCCGTTTCCTACGAGCAGTACTTC; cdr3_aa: CASSPGLSVSYEQYF
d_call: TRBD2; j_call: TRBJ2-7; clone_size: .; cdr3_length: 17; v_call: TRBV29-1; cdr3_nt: TGCAGCGTTGAGGGACTAGCGGGGGCCCTAAGCTCCTACGAGCAGTACTTC; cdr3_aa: CSVEGLAGALSSYEQYF
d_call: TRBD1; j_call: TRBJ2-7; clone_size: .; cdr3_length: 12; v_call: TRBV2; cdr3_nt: TGTGCCAGCAGGGACAGGGCGCACGAGCAGTACTTC; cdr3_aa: CASRDRAHEQYF
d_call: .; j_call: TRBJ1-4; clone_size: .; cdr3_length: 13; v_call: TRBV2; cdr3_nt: TGTGCCAGCAGTGAGCGAGGAAATGAAAAACTGTTTTTT; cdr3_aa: CASSERGNEKLFF
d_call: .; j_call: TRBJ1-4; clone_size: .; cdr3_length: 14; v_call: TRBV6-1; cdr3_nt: TGTGCCAGCAGTGTTGGGAAGGGTGGTGAAAAACTGTTTTTT; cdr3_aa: CASSVGKGGEKLFF
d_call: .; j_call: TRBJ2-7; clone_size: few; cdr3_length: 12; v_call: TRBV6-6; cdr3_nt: TGTGCCAGCAGTTACAAGGGGACAGAGCAGTACTTC; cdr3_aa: CASSYKGTEQYF
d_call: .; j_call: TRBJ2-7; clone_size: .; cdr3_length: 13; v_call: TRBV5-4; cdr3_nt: TGTGCCAGCAGAGCCACTAGCATCGACGAGCAGTACTTC; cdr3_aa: CASRATSIDEQYF